The 2 T cell receptor beta chains listed next were all sequenced from one sample in a study of early T cells in non-severe SARS-CoV-2 infection. Each CDR3 protein is one row after TCRdb ran MiXCR on the 5' RACE reads. The sample lists some 64,000 distinct CDR3 sequences, around 18% occurring once. Sequenced here: whole blood, sampled at baseline. These receptors all stem from an adult who was a healthcare worker with PCR-confirmed SARS-CoV-2 infection or an uninfected control (not recorded which).

Comment on this clonotype: A much bigger clone sits one base away, suggesting this may be a read error. V and J are TRBV7-9 and TRBJ2-2; weak D call: TRBD2 (5 bases). From germline, CDR1 is SEHNR and CDR2 FQNEAQ (reference sequence). This CDR3 has 12 residues. CDR3 bases: TGTGTCAGCAGCCGGGGCACCGGGGAGCTGTTTTTT. It translates to CVSSRGTGELFF.

The gene calls are TRBV11-2 and TRBJ1-1, with TRBD1 matching 7 bases. With V trimmed by 5 bases and J by 6 bases, 12 bases remained unmatched. The CDR3 is 15 residues long. CDR1 and CDR2 from the germline V gene are SGHAT and FQNNGV. The CDR3 DNA reads TGTGCCAGCAGCCATTTTGACAGGGAAAAATCTGAAGCTTTCTTT. Its protein is CASSHFDREKSEAFF.